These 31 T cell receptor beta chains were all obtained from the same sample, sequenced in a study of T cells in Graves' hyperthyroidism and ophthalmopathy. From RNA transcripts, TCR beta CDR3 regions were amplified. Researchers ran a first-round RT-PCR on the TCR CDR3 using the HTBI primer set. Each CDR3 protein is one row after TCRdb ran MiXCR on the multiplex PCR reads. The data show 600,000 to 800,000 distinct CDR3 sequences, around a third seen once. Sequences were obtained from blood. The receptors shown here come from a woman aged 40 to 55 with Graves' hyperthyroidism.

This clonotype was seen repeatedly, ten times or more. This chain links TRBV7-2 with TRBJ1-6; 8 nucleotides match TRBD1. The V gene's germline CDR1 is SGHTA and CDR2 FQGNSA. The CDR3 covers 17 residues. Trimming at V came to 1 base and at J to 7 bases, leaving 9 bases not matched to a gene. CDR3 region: CASSLGTGNVGNSPLHF. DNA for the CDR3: TGTGCCAGCAGCTTAGGGACAGGGAACGTGGGGAATTCACCCCTCCACTTT.

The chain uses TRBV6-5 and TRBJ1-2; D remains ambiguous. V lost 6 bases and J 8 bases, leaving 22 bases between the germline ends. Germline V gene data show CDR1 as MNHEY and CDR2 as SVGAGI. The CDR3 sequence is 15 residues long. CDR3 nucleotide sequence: TGTGCCAGCAGCCAAGTTGGGGTTATTTCGGGAGGCTACACCTTC. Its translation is CASSQVGVISGGYTF.

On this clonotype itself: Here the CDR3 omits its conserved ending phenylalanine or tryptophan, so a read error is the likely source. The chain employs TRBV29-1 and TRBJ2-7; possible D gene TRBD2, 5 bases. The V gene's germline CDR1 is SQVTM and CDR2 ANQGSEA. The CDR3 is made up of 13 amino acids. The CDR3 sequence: CSARERASYEQYL. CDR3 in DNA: TGCAGTGCCCGAGAGAGGGCATCGTACGAGCAGTACCTC.

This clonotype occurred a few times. CDR3 protein: CASSEWDQETQYF. CDR3 coding DNA: TGCGCCAGCAGTGAATGGGACCAAGAGACCCAGTACTTC. The gene calls are TRBV10-1 and TRBJ2-5; D remains unclear. V was cut by 3 bases and J by 0 bases, with 5 bases left in between. The germline CDR1 and CDR2 sequences are WNHNN and SYGVQD (reference sequence). The CDR3 consists of 13 residues.

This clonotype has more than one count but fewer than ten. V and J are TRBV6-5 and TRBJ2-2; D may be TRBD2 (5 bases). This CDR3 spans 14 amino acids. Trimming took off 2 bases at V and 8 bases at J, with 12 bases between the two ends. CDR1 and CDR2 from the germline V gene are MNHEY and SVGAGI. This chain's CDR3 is CASSYGRESGELFF. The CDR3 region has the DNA TGTGCCAGCAGTTACGGACGGGAATCGGGGGAGCTGTTTTTT.

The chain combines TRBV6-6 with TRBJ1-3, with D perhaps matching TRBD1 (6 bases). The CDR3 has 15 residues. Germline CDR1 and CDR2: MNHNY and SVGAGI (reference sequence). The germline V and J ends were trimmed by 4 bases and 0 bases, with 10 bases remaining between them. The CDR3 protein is CASSWTALSGNTIYF. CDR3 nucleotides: TGTGCCAGCAGTTGGACAGCGCTCTCTGGAAACACCATATATTTT.

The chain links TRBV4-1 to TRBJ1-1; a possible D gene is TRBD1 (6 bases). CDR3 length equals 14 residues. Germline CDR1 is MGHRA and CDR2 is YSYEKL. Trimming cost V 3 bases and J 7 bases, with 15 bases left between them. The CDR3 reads CASSQGTGYNEAFF. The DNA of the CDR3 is TGCGCCAGCAGCCAGGGAACAGGGTACAATGAAGCTTTCTTT.

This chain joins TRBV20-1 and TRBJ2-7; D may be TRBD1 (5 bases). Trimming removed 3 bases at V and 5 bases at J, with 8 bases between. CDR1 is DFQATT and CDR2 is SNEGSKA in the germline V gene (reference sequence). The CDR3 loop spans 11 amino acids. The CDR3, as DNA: TGCAGTGCTAGCCAGGGCCACGAGCAGTACTTC. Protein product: CSASQGHEQYF.

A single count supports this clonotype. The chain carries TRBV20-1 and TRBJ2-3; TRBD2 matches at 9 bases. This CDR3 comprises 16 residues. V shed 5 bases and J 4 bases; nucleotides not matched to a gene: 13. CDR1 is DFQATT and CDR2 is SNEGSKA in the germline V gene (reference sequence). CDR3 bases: TGCAGTGCTTTCCCCCCTAGCGGGATAGCTGCAGATACGCAGTATTTT. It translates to CSAFPPSGIAADTQYF.

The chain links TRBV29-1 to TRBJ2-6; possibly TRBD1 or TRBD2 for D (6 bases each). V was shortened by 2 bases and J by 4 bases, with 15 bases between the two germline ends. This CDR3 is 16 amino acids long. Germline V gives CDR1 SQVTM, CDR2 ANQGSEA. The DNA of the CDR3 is TGCAGCGTTGAAAGTAGGGGGGTAGGGGGGGCCAACGTCCTGACTTTC. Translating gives CSVESRGVGGANVLTF.

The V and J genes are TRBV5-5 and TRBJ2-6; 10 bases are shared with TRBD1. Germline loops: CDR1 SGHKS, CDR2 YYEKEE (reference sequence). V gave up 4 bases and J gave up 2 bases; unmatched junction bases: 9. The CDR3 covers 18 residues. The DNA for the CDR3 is TGTGCCAGCAGCCACCGGGACAGGGGAGGTCCTGGGGCCAACGTCCTGACTTTC. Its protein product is CASSHRDRGGPGANVLTF. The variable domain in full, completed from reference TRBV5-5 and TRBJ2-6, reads DAGVTQSPTHLIKTRGQQVTLRCSPISGHKSVSWYQQVLGQGPQFIFQYYEKEERGRGNFPDRFSARQFPNYSSELNVNALLLGDSALYLCASSHRDRGGPGANVLTFGAGSRLTVL.

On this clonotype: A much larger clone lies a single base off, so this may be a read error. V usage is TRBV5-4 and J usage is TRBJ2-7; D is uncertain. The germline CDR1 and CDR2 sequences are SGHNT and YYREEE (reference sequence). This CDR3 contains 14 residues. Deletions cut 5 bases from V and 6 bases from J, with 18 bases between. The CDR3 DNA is TGTGCCAGCAGTCAAAAGTCGGCCCTTCGCGAGCAGTACTTC. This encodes CASSQKSALREQYF. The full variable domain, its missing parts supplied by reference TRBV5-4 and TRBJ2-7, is ETGVTQSPTHLIKTRGQQVTLRCSSQSGHNTVSWYQQALGQGPQFIFQYYREEENGRGNFPPRFSGLQFPNYSSELNVNALELDDSALYLCASSQKSALREQYFGPGTRLTVT.

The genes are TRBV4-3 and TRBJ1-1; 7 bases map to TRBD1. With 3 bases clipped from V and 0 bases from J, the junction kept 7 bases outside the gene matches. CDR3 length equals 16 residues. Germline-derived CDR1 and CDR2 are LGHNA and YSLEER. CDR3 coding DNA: TGCGCCAGCAGCCACCTTGCACAGGGGATGAACACTGAAGCTTTCTTT. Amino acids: CASSHLAQGMNTEAFF.

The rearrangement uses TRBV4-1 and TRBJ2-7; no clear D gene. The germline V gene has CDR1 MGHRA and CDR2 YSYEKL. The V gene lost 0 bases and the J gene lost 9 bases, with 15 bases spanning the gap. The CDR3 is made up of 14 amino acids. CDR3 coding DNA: TGCGCCAGCAGCCAAGACCTCTGGGCTTTGGGGCAGTACTTC. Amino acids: CASSQDLWALGQYF.

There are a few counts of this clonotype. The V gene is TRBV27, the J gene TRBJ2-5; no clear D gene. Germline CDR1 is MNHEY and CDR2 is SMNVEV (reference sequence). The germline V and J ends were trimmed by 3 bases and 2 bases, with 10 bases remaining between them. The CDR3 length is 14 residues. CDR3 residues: CASSLTPSQETQYF. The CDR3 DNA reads TGTGCCAGCAGTTTGACGCCGTCTCAAGAGACCCAGTACTTC.

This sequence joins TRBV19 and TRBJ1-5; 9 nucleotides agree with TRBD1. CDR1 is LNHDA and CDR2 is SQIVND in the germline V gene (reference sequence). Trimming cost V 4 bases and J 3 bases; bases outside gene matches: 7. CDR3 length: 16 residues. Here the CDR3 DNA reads TGTGCCAGTAGTAGGGGAACAGGGGGCTTCAATCAGCCCCAGCATTTT. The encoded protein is CASSRGTGGFNQPQHF.

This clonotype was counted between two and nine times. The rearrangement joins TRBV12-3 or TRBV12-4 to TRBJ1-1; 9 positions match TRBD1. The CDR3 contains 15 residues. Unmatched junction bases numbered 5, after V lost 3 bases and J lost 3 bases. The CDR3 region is CASSFQTGGDTEAFF. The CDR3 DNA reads TGTGCCAGCAGTTTTCAGACAGGGGGTGACACTGAAGCTTTCTTT.

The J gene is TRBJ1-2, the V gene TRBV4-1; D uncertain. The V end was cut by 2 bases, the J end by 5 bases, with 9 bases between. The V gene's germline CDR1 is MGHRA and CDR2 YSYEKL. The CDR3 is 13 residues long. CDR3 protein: CASSQSEQYGYTF. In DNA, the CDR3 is TGCGCCAGCAGCCAATCGGAACAATATGGCTACACCTTC.

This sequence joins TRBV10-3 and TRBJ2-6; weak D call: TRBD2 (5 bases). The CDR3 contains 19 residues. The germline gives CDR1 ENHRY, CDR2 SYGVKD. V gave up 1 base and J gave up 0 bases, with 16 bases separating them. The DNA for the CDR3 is TGTGCCATCAGTGAGTATCCCCGGGGAGTCCTCTCTGGGGCCAACGTCCTGACTTTC. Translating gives CAISEYPRGVLSGANVLTF.

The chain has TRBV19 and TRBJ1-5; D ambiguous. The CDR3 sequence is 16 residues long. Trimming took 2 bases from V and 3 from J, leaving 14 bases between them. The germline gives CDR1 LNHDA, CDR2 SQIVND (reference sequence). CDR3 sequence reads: CASSILGRRINQPQHF. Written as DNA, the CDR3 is TGTGCCAGTAGTATATTGGGCAGGAGAATCAATCAGCCCCAGCATTTT.

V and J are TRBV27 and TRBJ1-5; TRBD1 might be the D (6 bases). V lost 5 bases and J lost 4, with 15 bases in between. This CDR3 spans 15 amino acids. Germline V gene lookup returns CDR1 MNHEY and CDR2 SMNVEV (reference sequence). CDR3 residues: CASSPLDRRNQPQHF. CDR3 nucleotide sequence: TGTGCCAGCAGTCCCCTAGACAGGAGGAATCAGCCCCAGCATTTT.

CDR3 in DNA: TGTGCCAGCAGTCCGGACAGGGTCTGGGCTGAAGCTTTCTTT. This encodes CASSPDRVWAEAFF. This sequence joins TRBV6-5 and TRBJ1-1; 8 positions match TRBD1. V was pared by 5 bases and J by 6 bases, with 8 bases of the junction left unmatched. Per germline, CDR1 MNHEY and CDR2 SVGAGI. The CDR3 sequence is 14 residues long.

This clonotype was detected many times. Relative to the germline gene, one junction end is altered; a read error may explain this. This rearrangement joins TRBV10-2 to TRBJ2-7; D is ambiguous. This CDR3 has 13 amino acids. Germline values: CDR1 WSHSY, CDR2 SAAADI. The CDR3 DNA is TGTGCCAGCAGATGGTCCGGCTCCTACGAGCAGTACTTC. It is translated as CASRWSGSYEQYF.

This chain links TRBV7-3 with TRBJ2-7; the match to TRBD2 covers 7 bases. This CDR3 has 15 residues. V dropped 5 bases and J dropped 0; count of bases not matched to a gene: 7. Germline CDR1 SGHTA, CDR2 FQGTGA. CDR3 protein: CASSPGRGSSYEQYF. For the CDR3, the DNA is TGTGCCAGCAGCCCGGGGCGGGGGAGCTCCTACGAGCAGTACTTC. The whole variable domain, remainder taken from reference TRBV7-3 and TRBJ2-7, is GAGVSQTPSNKVTEKGKYVELRCDPISGHTALYWYRQSLGQGPEFLIYFQGTGAADDSGLPNDRFFAVRPEGSVSTLKIQRTERGDSAVYLCASSPGRGSSYEQYFGPGTRLTVT.

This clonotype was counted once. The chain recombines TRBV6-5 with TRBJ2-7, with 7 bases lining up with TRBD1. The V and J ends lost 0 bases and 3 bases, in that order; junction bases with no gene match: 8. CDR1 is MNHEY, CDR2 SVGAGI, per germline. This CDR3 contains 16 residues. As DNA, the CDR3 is TGTGCCAGCAGTTACTCGATAACATCAGGGGGCTACGAGCAGTACTTC. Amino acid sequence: CASSYSITSGGYEQYF.

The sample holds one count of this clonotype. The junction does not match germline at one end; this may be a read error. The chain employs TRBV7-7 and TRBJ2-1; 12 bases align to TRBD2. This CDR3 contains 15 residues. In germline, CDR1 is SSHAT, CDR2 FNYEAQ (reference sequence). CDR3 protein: CASSATSGGLDEQFF. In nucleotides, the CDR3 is TGTGCTAGCAGCGCTACTAGCGGGGGGCTGGATGAGCAGTTCTTC.

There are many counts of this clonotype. The CDR3 loop reads CASSLRMDRGRDTF. CDR3 DNA: TGTGCCAGCAGCCTACGCATGGACAGGGGGCGAGACACCTTC. V gene TRBV5-6 combines with J gene TRBJ1-2, with TRBD1 matching 11 bases. This CDR3 is built from 14 residues. Germline V CDR1 and CDR2: SGHDT, YYEEEE. The V and J ends lost 4 bases and 12 bases, in that order; junction bases with no gene match: 11.

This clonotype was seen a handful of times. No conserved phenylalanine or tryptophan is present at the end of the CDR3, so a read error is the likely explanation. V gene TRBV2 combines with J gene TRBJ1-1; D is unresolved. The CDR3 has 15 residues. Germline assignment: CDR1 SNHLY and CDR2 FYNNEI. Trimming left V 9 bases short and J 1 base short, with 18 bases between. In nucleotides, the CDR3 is TGTGCCAGTGTTGGCCTCAACCTTGGGAACACTGAAGCTTTCCTT. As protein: CASVGLNLGNTEAFL.

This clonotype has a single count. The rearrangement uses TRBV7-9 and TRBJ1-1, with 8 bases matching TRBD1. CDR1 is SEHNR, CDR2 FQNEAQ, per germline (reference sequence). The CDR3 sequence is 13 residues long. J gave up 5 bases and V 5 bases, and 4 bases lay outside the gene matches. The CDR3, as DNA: TGTGCCAGCAGCCCAGGGGACAGGACTGAAGCTTTCTTT. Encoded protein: CASSPGDRTEAFF.

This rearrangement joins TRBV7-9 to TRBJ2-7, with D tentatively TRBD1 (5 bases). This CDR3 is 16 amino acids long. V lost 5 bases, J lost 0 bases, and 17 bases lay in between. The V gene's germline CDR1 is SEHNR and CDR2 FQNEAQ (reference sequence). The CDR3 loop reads CASSLLPGQGSYEQYF. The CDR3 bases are TGTGCCAGCAGCCTCCTCCCAGGCCAGGGCTCCTACGAGCAGTACTTC.

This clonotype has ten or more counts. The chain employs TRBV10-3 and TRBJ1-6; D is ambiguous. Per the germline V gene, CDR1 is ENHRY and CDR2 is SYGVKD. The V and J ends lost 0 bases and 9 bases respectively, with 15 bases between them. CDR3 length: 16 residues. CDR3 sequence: CAISESISGGSSPLHF. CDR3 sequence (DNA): TGTGCCATCAGTGAGTCGATATCGGGAGGCAGTTCACCCCTCCACTTT.